This TCR beta chain was captured by sequencing in a study of blood T cell repertoires in COVID-19. Sequenced by immunoSEQ multiplex PCR; TCRdb stores in-frame clones only, minus some. Counted here are more than 200,000 clones, approximately 80% occurring once; the ten biggest clones make up 27%. This CDR3 has 12 amino acids. Between the trimmed V and J ends, which lost 4 bases and 1 base, there was a span of 5 bases. CDR1 SGHRS and CDR2 YFSETQ come from the germline V gene. This receptor was taken from a man in his forties or fifties with acute or convalescent COVID-19. The sample comprised peripheral blood. The chain has TRBV5-1 and TRBJ1-1; D is undetermined. The CDR3 DNA is TGCGCCAGCAGCGCAGGGAACACTGAAGCTTTCTTT. Translating gives CASSAGNTEAFF.